Listed below are T cell receptor beta chains from one sample, sequenced in a study of CD8 T cells in Susac syndrome. MiXCR, run by TCRdb on the immunoSEQ multiplex PCR reads, gives a single entry per CDR3 protein. This table has roughly 200,000 distinct CDR3 sequences, 93% appearing once. Sample: CD4+ T cells from PBMCs. Source of these receptors: a human donor in good health. Both conserved end residues are part of each CDR3. D genes are given only for firm matches. Size tells how often a clone was seen (once, few, many) or the class of an expanded clone, and some rows leave it out.

d_call	v_call	j_call	clone_size	cdr3_nt	cdr3_aa
.	TRBV28	TRBJ2-7	.	TGTGCCAGCAGTTTTATGCTTTCTAGCTCCTACGAGCAGTACTTC	CASSFMLSSSYEQYF
.	TRBV7-2	TRBJ2-1	.	TGTGCCAGCAGCCAGACTAGCAATGAGCAGTTCTTC	CASSQTSNEQFF
TRBD1	TRBV7-8	TRBJ1-1	.	TGTGCCAGCAGCTTATCGGGAGGACAGGGCCAAGCTTTCTTT	CASSLSGGQGQAFF
.	TRBV10-3	TRBJ2-7	.	TGTGCCATCAGTGGACAGGAGGGCTCCTACGAGCAGTACTTC	CAISGQEGSYEQYF
TRBD1	TRBV5-1	TRBJ2-5	.	TGCGCCAGCAGCCACGGGACGGACAGGGAGACCCAGTACTTC	CASSHGTDRETQYF
.	TRBV6-2/TRBV6-3	TRBJ1-2	.	TGTGCCAGCAGTATCAGGGAAGGCTACACCTTC	CASSIREGYTF
.	TRBV3-1	TRBJ2-3	.	TGTGCCAGCAGTCTCCCGGGACCCCGCACAGATACGCAGTATTTT	CASSLPGPRTDTQYF
.	TRBV29-1	TRBJ2-3	.	TGCAGCGGACTTATAGGATCAGATACGCAGTATTTT	CSGLIGSDTQYF
TRBD1	TRBV30	TRBJ2-3	.	TGTGCCTATGACAGGGGGCCAGATACGCAGTATTTT	CAYDRGPDTQYF
.	TRBV28	TRBJ2-6	.	TGTGCCAGCGGATGGGGTAATGGGGCCAACGTCCTGACTTTC	CASGWGNGANVLTF
.	TRBV29-1	TRBJ1-1	.	TGCAGCGTTGGGAAGGGGGAGAACACTGAAGCTTTCTTT	CSVGKGENTEAFF
TRBD2	TRBV28	TRBJ2-4	.	TGTGCCAGCAACCCCCTAGGTAGCGGGGGCAAAAACATTCAGTACTTC	CASNPLGSGGKNIQYF
TRBD1	TRBV5-6	TRBJ1-3	.	TGTGCCAGCAGCCTGGCAGGGGGGGCGAAAGGAAACACCATATATTTT	CASSLAGGAKGNTIYF
.	TRBV9	TRBJ1-1	.	TGTGCCAGCAGCGTAGTAGCTGAGAACACTGAAGCTTTCTTT	CASSVVAENTEAFF
.	TRBV28	TRBJ1-2	.	TGTGCCAGCAGTGGAACCGGGGACCGAACATTCTATGGCTACACCTTC	CASSGTGDRTFYGYTF
TRBD1	TRBV4-2	TRBJ1-5	.	TGTGCCAGCAGCTTGACAGGGGGCAATCGCAATCAGCCCCAGCATTTT	CASSLTGGNRNQPQHF
TRBD1	TRBV7-6	TRBJ2-2	.	TGTGCCAGCAGCTTAGTTGCGGGACAGGGGAACACCGGGGAGCTGTTTTTT	CASSLVAGQGNTGELFF
.	TRBV28	TRBJ2-7	few	TGTGCCAGCAGTTTGATTGGGTCCGCCTACGAGCAGTACTTC	CASSLIGSAYEQYF
TRBD1	TRBV19	TRBJ2-4	.	TGTGCCAGTAAGCCGGGACAGACAATAGCCAAAAACATTCAGTACTTC	CASKPGQTIAKNIQYF
.	TRBV3-1	TRBJ1-1	.	TGTGCCAGCAGCCCCACCCTGAACACTGAAGCTTTCTTT	CASSPTLNTEAFF
.	TRBV7-2	TRBJ2-1	.	TGTGCCAGCAGCCCTGGGCGAGGCCCCCTGCCTTACAATGAGCAGTTCTTC	CASSPGRGPLPYNEQFF
.	TRBV27	TRBJ1-6	.	TGTGCCAGCAAAGTCCTGGGGTCAGCCAACTATAATTCACCCCTCCACTTT	CASKVLGSANYNSPLHF
.	TRBV20-1	TRBJ2-4	.	TGCAGTGCTGAGGACAGAATCAAAAACATTCAGTACTTC	CSAEDRIKNIQYF
.	TRBV7-9	TRBJ1-2	.	TGTGCCAGCAGCCCCTTAGGAGGCAACTATGGCTACACCTTC	CASSPLGGNYGYTF
.	TRBV29-1	TRBJ2-5	.	TGCAGCGTTGCCTACAGGGACGGGGAGACCCAGTACTTC	CSVAYRDGETQYF
TRBD1	TRBV5-1	TRBJ1-1	.	TGCGCCAGCAGCTCCAACAGGGGACCGAACACTGAAGCTTTCTTT	CASSSNRGPNTEAFF
TRBD2	TRBV2	TRBJ2-3	.	TGTGCCAGCAGGGTAGCGGGGGGTTCCAGAGATACGCAGTATTTT	CASRVAGGSRDTQYF
.	TRBV9	TRBJ1-1	.	TGTGCCAGCAGCTCGGTTTCAGGGGTGAACACTGAAGCTTTCTTT	CASSSVSGVNTEAFF
TRBD1	TRBV5-1	TRBJ1-2	.	TGCGCCAGCAGCTTGGCCGGGGGTAGGGGACAGGGGATCGGGACGAACTATGGCTACACCTTC	CASSLAGGRGQGIGTNYGYTF
.	TRBV4-1	TRBJ2-7	few	TGCGCCAGCAGCCCTCGGGACGAACTACCCTACGAGCAGTACTTC	CASSPRDELPYEQYF
.	TRBV7-9	TRBJ1-3	.	TGTGCCAGCAGGAGGGGGATCTCTGGAAACACCATATATTTT	CASRRGISGNTIYF
TRBD1	TRBV18	TRBJ1-3	.	TGTGCCAGCTCACCCTTGGACAGGGCTGGAAACACCATATATTTT	CASSPLDRAGNTIYF
.	TRBV29-1	TRBJ2-2	.	TGCAGCGTTGATACCGACACGAACACCGGGGAGCTGTTTTTT	CSVDTDTNTGELFF
.	TRBV6-5	TRBJ1-1	.	TGTGCCAGCAGTTACTCGCCAGGCGCGAACACTGAAGCTTTCTTT	CASSYSPGANTEAFF
.	TRBV20-1	TRBJ2-3	few	TGCAGTGCTCGCGGGGCACGGGATACGCAGTATTTT	CSARGARDTQYF
.	TRBV7-3	TRBJ2-5	.	TGTGCCAGCAGCAAGGACGGGAGAGGGGAGACCCAGTACTTC	CASSKDGRGETQYF
.	TRBV19	TRBJ1-5	.	TGTGCCAGTAGTCCCAAGGGGAGGGGGAGTCAGCCCCAGCATTTT	CASSPKGRGSQPQHF
.	TRBV11-1	TRBJ2-2	.	TGTGCCAGCAGGTGGGGTGATACAGGGAACACCGGGGAGCTGTTTTTT	CASRWGDTGNTGELFF
TRBD1	TRBV19	TRBJ1-5	few	TGTGCCAGTAGTCTAGGACGGACAGGGTCCCAGCATTTT	CASSLGRTGSQHF
.	TRBV3-1	TRBJ2-7	.	TGTGCCAGCAGCCAAGTATCCTACGAGCAGTACTTC	CASSQVSYEQYF
.	TRBV5-1	TRBJ2-2	.	TGCGCCAGCAGCCCATCCCCCAGGGGCCTCGCGAACACCGGGGAGCTGTTTTTT	CASSPSPRGLANTGELFF
.	TRBV4-1	TRBJ1-2	.	TGCGCCAGCAGCCGACGGGACGTGGGATATGGCTACACCTTC	CASSRRDVGYGYTF
.	TRBV11-3	TRBJ2-3	few	TGTGCCAGCAGCTCCCTCACAGATACGCAGTATTTT	CASSSLTDTQYF
TRBD2	TRBV7-9	TRBJ2-5	.	TGTGCCAGCCTGACTAGCGGGGGAGAGACCCAGTACTTC	CASLTSGGETQYF
TRBD1	TRBV28	TRBJ1-5	once	TGTGCCAGCAGAAGACAGGGGCTCTTAGGGCAGCCCCAGCATTTT	CASRRQGLLGQPQHF
.	TRBV5-1	TRBJ1-1	.	TGCGCCAGCAGCTTAGCAGCAGCCATTTCCTTGAACACTGAAGCTTTCTTT	CASSLAAAISLNTEAFF
.	TRBV30	TRBJ2-7	.	TGTGCCTGGAGTGCTAACAGTTTAAGCTCCTACGAGCAGTACTTC	CAWSANSLSSYEQYF
.	TRBV27	TRBJ2-2	.	TGTGCCAGCAGTTATGGGGAATTTGGGACCGGGGAGCTGTTTTTT	CASSYGEFGTGELFF
.	TRBV4-2	TRBJ2-2	.	TGTGCCAGCAGCCAAGCATCCCTAGTCACCGGGGAGCTGTTTTTT	CASSQASLVTGELFF
TRBD1	TRBV12-3/TRBV12-4	TRBJ2-7	.	TGTGCCAGCAGTTTACTGGACAGGGACTACGAGCAGTACTTC	CASSLLDRDYEQYF
TRBD2	TRBV3-1	TRBJ2-1	.	TGTGCCAGCAGCCAGGATACTAGCGGGGTTGGGGATGAGCAGTTCTTC	CASSQDTSGVGDEQFF
.	TRBV7-9	TRBJ1-1	.	TGTGCCAGCAGCACGCAACAGGGTCACACTGAAGCTTTCTTT	CASSTQQGHTEAFF
.	TRBV12-3/TRBV12-4	TRBJ1-1	.	TGTGCCAGCAGTTTACAGGGGTCGGACACTGAAGCTTTCTTT	CASSLQGSDTEAFF